The 20 T cell receptor beta chains below come from one sample, sequenced in a study of T cells in Graves' hyperthyroidism and ophthalmopathy. TCR beta CDR3 sequences were amplified from RNA transcripts. Initially, a first-round RT-PCR of the TCR CDR3 employed the HTBI primer set. TCRdb redid the calling of the multiplex PCR reads with MiXCR, one entry per CDR3 protein. The sample lists approximately 620,000 distinct CDR3 sequences; about a sixth were seen once. Material: blood. These TCRs come from a woman aged 40 to 50 with Graves' ophthalmopathy.

In its sample, this clonotype was seen many times. The chain uses TRBV5-1 and TRBJ2-2; 8 positions match TRBD2. This CDR3 has 17 amino acids. With 1 base clipped from V and 0 bases from J, the junction kept 5 bases outside the gene matches. In germline, CDR1 is SGHRS, CDR2 YFSETQ. CDR3 protein: CASSLTSGFSNTGELFF. The CDR3 DNA sequence: TGCGCCAGCAGCTTGACTAGCGGTTTTTCGAACACCGGGGAGCTGTTTTTT.

The chain combines TRBV28 with TRBJ1-1; 12 bases align to TRBD1. Per the germline V gene, CDR1 is MDHEN and CDR2 is SYDVKM. The ends lost 8 bases at V and 6 bases at J; junction bases unmatched: 10. The CDR3 runs to 15 residues. The CDR3, as DNA: TGTGCCAGCTTATGGCCCGGGACAGGGGGCGCTGAAGCTTTCTTT. It yields the protein CASLWPGTGGAEAFF.

This clonotype was seen at least ten times. The chain couples TRBV3-1 to TRBJ2-2; TRBD1 matches 7 bases. The V gene's germline CDR1 is LGHDT and CDR2 YNNKEL (reference sequence). Trimming at V came to 5 bases and at J to 7 bases, leaving 7 bases not matched to a gene. The CDR3 runs 14 residues. CDR3 residues: CASSWTGNFGELFF. CDR3 DNA sequence: TGTGCCAGCAGCTGGACAGGAAATTTCGGGGAGCTGTTTTTT.

The table lists this clonotype with a few counts. The chain combines TRBV30 with TRBJ1-1; maybe TRBD1 (6 bases). The germline gives CDR1 GTSNPN, CDR2 SVGIG (reference sequence). With 3 bases removed from V and 5 bases from J, the gap between germline ends came to 10 bases. The CDR3 covers 12 residues. The CDR3 loop is CAWRFQGTEAFF. CDR3 coding DNA: TGTGCCTGGAGGTTTCAGGGGACTGAAGCTTTCTTT.

The V call is TRBV11-2, the J call TRBJ2-3; D is possibly TRBD2 (7 bases). Trimming left V 11 bases short and J 0 bases short, with 18 bases between. The CDR3 is 15 amino acids. Germline V gene sequence: CDR1 SGHAT, CDR2 FQNNGV. The CDR3 spells CAGGGGGASTDTQYF. In DNA, the CDR3 is TGTGCCGGGGGCGGGGGCGGGGCTAGCACAGATACGCAGTATTTT.

This clonotype occurred many times. The chain joins TRBV20-1 to TRBJ2-1, with TRBD2 matching over 8 bases. CDR3 size: 16 residues. With V trimmed by 3 bases and J by 3 bases, 10 bases remained unmatched. Germline CDR1 is DFQATT and CDR2 is SNEGSKA (reference sequence). DNA of the CDR3: TGCAGTGCTAGCTCCGCCAGCGGGAGCATCTACAATGAGCAGTTCTTC. This translates into CSASSASGSIYNEQFF.

In its sample, this clonotype was seen a few times. This chain joins TRBV3-1 and TRBJ2-7; 8 bases are a match to TRBD1. CDR1 LGHDT and CDR2 YNNKEL come from the germline V gene (reference sequence). The trim removed 0 bases at V and 1 base at J, leaving 5 bases unmatched. This CDR3 is built from 16 residues. For the CDR3, the DNA is TGTGCCAGCAGCCAAGAGGGACAGGTCCCTTCCTACGAGCAGTACTTC. Amino acids: CASSQEGQVPSYEQYF.

There are a few counts of this clonotype. The rearrangement links TRBV4-1 to TRBJ1-1; D unclear. This CDR3 has 14 residues. CDR1 MGHRA and CDR2 YSYEKL come from the germline V gene. The ends were cut back, 0 bases at V and 3 bases at J, with 8 bases in the middle. The CDR3 reads CASSQDRGYTEAFF. The CDR3, as DNA: TGCGCCAGCAGCCAAGATCGGGGTTACACTGAAGCTTTCTTT.

This chain joins TRBV4-1 and TRBJ1-2; 7 bases match TRBD1. After removal of 1 base from V and 3 bases from J, the junction contained 8 bases not matched to a gene. This CDR3 comprises 16 residues. The V gene's germline CDR1 is MGHRA and CDR2 YSYEKL. CDR3 protein: CASSQAFVRGDYGYTF. The CDR3 bases are TGCGCCAGCAGCCAAGCTTTCGTCAGGGGGGACTATGGCTACACCTTC.

This clonotype has a count of ten or more. The gene calls are TRBV28 and TRBJ2-1, with TRBD1 as a possible D gene (6 bases). The germline V and J ends were trimmed by 5 bases and 1 base, with 12 bases remaining between them. This CDR3 is 15 amino acids long. Germline V lookup: CDR1 MDHEN, CDR2 SYDVKM. CDR3 in amino acids: CASSPPTGSYNEQFF. Here the CDR3 DNA reads TGTGCCAGCAGTCCCCCAACAGGGTCCTACAATGAGCAGTTCTTC.

This clonotype has only a few counts. The chain employs TRBV10-1 and TRBJ2-4, with 9 bases lining up with TRBD2. This CDR3 region has 19 residues. Trimming cost V 8 bases and J 0 bases; bases outside gene matches: 17. Germline V CDR1 and CDR2: WNHNN, SYGVQD (reference sequence). For the CDR3, the DNA is TGCGCCAGCCATTTCCCCCCTAGCGGGGTGGTTCTAGCCAAAAACATTCAGTACTTC. As protein: CASHFPPSGVVLAKNIQYF.

This rearrangement joins TRBV6-1 to TRBJ2-7; 9 bases line up with TRBD1. The CDR3 has 18 residues. Looked up from germline, CDR1 is MNHNS and CDR2 is SASEGT. V was clipped by 6 bases and J by 5 bases; unmatched bases: 20. Here the CDR3 DNA reads TGTGCCAGCAGCAGATTAACGGGACAGGGCGGGAGAGCGGACGAGCAGTACTTC. It specifies CASSRLTGQGGRADEQYF.

The chain joins TRBV27 to TRBJ1-1, with D perhaps matching TRBD1 (5 bases). V was shortened by 5 bases and J by 1 base, with 8 bases between the two germline ends. CDR1 is MNHEY and CDR2 is SMNVEV in the germline V gene (reference sequence). CDR3 size: 13 residues. The DNA of the CDR3 is TGTGCCAGCAGTACAGGAAAGAACACTGAAGCTTTCTTT. This encodes CASSTGKNTEAFF.

This clonotype was found many times. V is TRBV20-1 and J is TRBJ2-7; 10 bases fit TRBD2. Trimming removed 5 bases from V and 3 bases from J; junction bases left unmatched: 13. This CDR3 contains 16 residues. CDR1 DFQATT and CDR2 SNEGSKA come from the germline V gene (reference sequence). CDR3 sequence: CSAAPVGLAGDYEQYF. For the CDR3, the DNA is TGCAGTGCTGCACCCGTTGGGCTAGCGGGAGACTACGAGCAGTACTTC.

The sample holds a few counts of this clonotype. The gene calls are TRBV29-1 and TRBJ1-4; 8 bases match TRBD1. Germline V gene sequence: CDR1 SQVTM, CDR2 ANQGSEA. Trimming cost V 6 bases and J 4 bases; bases outside gene matches: 10. The CDR3 is made up of 15 amino acids. CDR3 DNA sequence: TGCAGCGTGGCCGGGACAGGCGAATTTAATGAAAAACTGTTTTTT. Amino acid sequence: CSVAGTGEFNEKLFF.

The chain joins TRBV20-1 to TRBJ2-5; D gene ambiguous. Germline V lookup: CDR1 DFQATT, CDR2 SNEGSKA (reference sequence). The CDR3 spans 15 residues. V was pared by 3 bases and J by 3 bases, with 17 bases between. For the CDR3, the DNA is TGCAGTGCTAGTCCGAGACACCTAATCAAAGAGACCCAGTACTTC. Encoded protein: CSASPRHLIKETQYF.

This clonotype was detected ten times or more. The chain is built from TRBV2 and TRBJ2-3; possible D gene TRBD1, 7 bases. Trimming cost V 6 bases and J 5 bases, with 15 bases left between them. CDR1 is SNHLY and CDR2 is FYNNEI in the germline V gene. This CDR3 comprises 14 residues. The CDR3 DNA sequence: TGTGCCAGCAGGGTGGCAGGGGGAGGAGATACGCAGTATTTT. As protein: CASRVAGGGDTQYF.

The chain is built from TRBV3-1 and TRBJ1-1; 11 bases match TRBD1. V lost 6 bases to trimming and J lost 6 bases; unmatched junction nucleotides: 9. The CDR3 is made up of 15 amino acids. Germline V gene lookup returns CDR1 LGHDT and CDR2 YNNKEL (reference sequence). Written as DNA, the CDR3 is TGTGCCAGCAGGGGAAGGACAGGGGGCGCATCTGAAGCTTTCTTT. It specifies CASRGRTGGASEAFF.

V usage is TRBV6-1 and J usage is TRBJ1-5; TRBD1 is a possible D gene (6 bases). The CDR3 is 13 residues long. The V gene's germline CDR1 is MNHNS and CDR2 SASEGT. Deletions cut 10 bases from V and 0 bases from J, with 10 bases between. The CDR3 bases are TGTGCCACCGCGACAGGTAGCAATCAGCCCCAGCATTTT. The encoded protein is CATATGSNQPQHF.

This clonotype was seen at least ten times. The rearrangement uses TRBV29-1 and TRBJ2-3, with D perhaps being TRBD1 or TRBD2 (5 bases each). The germline V and J ends were trimmed by 0 bases and 2 bases, with 15 bases remaining between them. From germline, CDR1 is SQVTM and CDR2 ANQGSEA. The CDR3 is 16 amino acids. CDR3 amino acids: CSVEDHTRGTTDTQYF. The DNA of the CDR3 is TGCAGCGTTGAAGATCATACTAGAGGGACCACAGATACGCAGTATTTT.